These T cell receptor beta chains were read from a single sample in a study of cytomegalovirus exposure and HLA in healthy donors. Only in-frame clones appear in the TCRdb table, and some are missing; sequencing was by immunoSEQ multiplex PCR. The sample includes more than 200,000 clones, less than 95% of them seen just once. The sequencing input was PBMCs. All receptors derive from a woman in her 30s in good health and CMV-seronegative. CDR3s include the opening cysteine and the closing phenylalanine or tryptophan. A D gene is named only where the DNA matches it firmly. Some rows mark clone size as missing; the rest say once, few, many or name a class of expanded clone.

DNA: TGTGCCAGCAGCCCAGGACTAGCGGGGTCCTACGAGCAGTACTTC; CDR3: CASSPGLAGSYEQYF; J: TRBJ2-7; V: TRBV27; D: TRBD2; size: -
DNA: TGCGCCAGCAGCCGCAGTACCAATCAGCCCCAGCATTTT; CDR3: CASSRSTNQPQHF; J: TRBJ1-5; V: TRBV4-3; D: -; size: -
DNA: TGTGCCTGGAGCTCTTCCTGGGGAGCTTTCTTT; CDR3: CAWSSSWGAFF; J: TRBJ1-1; V: TRBV30; D: -; size: -
DNA: TGTGCCAGCAGCTTGGGTAGCTCCTACGAGCAGTACTTC; CDR3: CASSLGSSYEQYF; J: TRBJ2-7; V: TRBV5-6; D: -; size: -
DNA: TGCGCCAGCAGCTTGGTTGTACAGGGGGCGACTGAAGCTTTCTTT; CDR3: CASSLVVQGATEAFF; J: TRBJ1-1; V: TRBV5-1; D: TRBD1; size: -
DNA: TGTGCCAGCAGCTTAGGGGCTTCCACTAATGAAAAACTGTTTTTT; CDR3: CASSLGASTNEKLFF; J: TRBJ1-4; V: TRBV11-2; D: -; size: -
DNA: TGCGCCAGCAGCCCACGGGGAGGGGTTGGGGCCAACGTCCTGACTTTC; CDR3: CASSPRGGVGANVLTF; J: TRBJ2-6; V: TRBV4-3; D: TRBD2; size: -
DNA: TGTGCCAGCAGTTACTCCGTCGTAGAGTACCAAGAGACCCAGTACTTC; CDR3: CASSYSVVEYQETQYF; J: TRBJ2-5; V: TRBV6-5; D: -; size: once
DNA: TGTGCCAGCAGTGAGGGACTCCCAGCCTACGAGCAGTACTTC; CDR3: CASSEGLPAYEQYF; J: TRBJ2-7; V: TRBV6-1; D: -; size: -
DNA: TGTGCCAGCAGTTTACGGAGCTCTGGAAACACCATATATTTT; CDR3: CASSLRSSGNTIYF; J: TRBJ1-3; V: TRBV27; D: -; size: -
DNA: TGCGCCAGCAGCCGGCGGCCCAGTGGGAACACCGGGGAGCTGTTTTTT; CDR3: CASSRRPSGNTGELFF; J: TRBJ2-2; V: TRBV5-1; D: -; size: -
DNA: TGTGCCAGCAGCGACAGGGATGAAAAACTGTTTTTT; CDR3: CASSDRDEKLFF; J: TRBJ1-4; V: TRBV7-2; D: TRBD1; size: -
DNA: TGTGCCAGCAGTGAAGTTGGACTAGCGGGATTCAATGAGCAGTTCTTC; CDR3: CASSEVGLAGFNEQFF; J: TRBJ2-1; V: TRBV25-1; D: TRBD2; size: -